This TCR beta chain appears in the sequencing data of a study of cytotoxic CD8 clonotypes in ibrutinib-treated CLL. Findings and caveats of the study: Sustained-remission and progressing patients' sampling times differed.

In regard to this clone: Its antigen is currently unknown.

Clones were sequenced by immunoSEQ multiplex PCR, and TCRdb holds only the in-frame ones, with some missing. The sample has around 200,000 clones, more than 70% seen once. The sample here was PBMCs, taken after 12 months of ibrutinib treatment. The TCR originated in a human donor with chronic lymphocytic leukemia.

The CDR3 is CASTQSRGYEKLFF. CDR3 coding DNA: TGCGCCAGCACCCAAAGCAGGGGTTATGAAAAACTGTTTTTT. This chain joins TRBV10-2 and TRBJ1-4; perhaps TRBD1 as D (6 bases). Trimming pared 7 bases from V and 6 bases from J, leaving 15 bases between. This CDR3 contains 14 residues. The germline V gene encodes CDR1 WSHSY and CDR2 SAAADI.